This T cell receptor beta chain is from a study of shared clonotypes between healthy human individuals. The overall study: Three plates were used per donor for CD4 naive, three for CD4 memory, two for CD8 naive and one for CD8 memory.

Sorted subsets were amplified in replicate PCRs using approximately 200 ng DNA, tens of thousands of T cell genomes. The authors' processing: Junction-only sequences without quality scores were provided by ImmunoSEQ, so filtering was different. Sequencing used immunoSEQ multiplex PCR; TCRdb keeps in-frame clones, though not all of them. V and J calls and clone size follow that table, whereas D and trimming were derived from the DNA. The top ten hold approximately 0.062% of the sample, which has under 650,000 clones, roughly 95% seen once. Each donor was a Caucasian adult residing in Nashville, Tennessee. Sequencing was done on a sample of naive CD4+ T cells sorted from blood. Noted subset: CD45RA+ positively selected. The clonotype was recovered from a woman aged 25 to 39 in good health.

Here the CDR3 reads CASSLSRGIGETQYF. CDR3 nucleotides: TGTGCCAGCAGTTTATCTCGGGGCATCGGAGAGACCCAGTACTTC. The J gene is TRBJ2-5, the V gene TRBV27; D possibly uses TRBD1 or TRBD2 (5 bases each). CDR3 size: 15 residues. V was trimmed by 0 bases and J by 4 bases, leaving 12 bases between them. Per the germline V gene, CDR1 is MNHEY and CDR2 is SMNVEV (reference sequence).